This T cell receptor (beta chain) was observed in a study of T cells after yellow fever vaccination. Looking at the study overall: Preparation used SMART-Seq v4 Ultra Low Input for the low-cell-number fractions.

Whole-study results and caveats: There was a small share of clonotypes that showed up in both the CD4 and CD8 compartments. The secondary response peaked faster, at day 5 versus 15, but was weaker.

5'RACE template switching generated TCR cDNA, adding a universal primer site and UMIs. TCRdb re-analysed the 5' RACE reads in MiXCR, keeping a single row per CDR3 protein. The sample includes 300,000 to 350,000 distinct CDR3 sequences, about 10% of them seen just once. A note on this clonotype: Its antigen is unidentified.

The CDR3 sequence is 16 residues long. With 1 base clipped from V and 1 base from J, the junction kept 7 bases outside the gene matches. The chain has TRBV12-3 or TRBV12-4 and TRBJ2-7; 7 nucleotides agree with TRBD1. The source material was CD4+ T cells sorted from PBMCs, sampled 45 days after the yellow fever booster vaccination. The clonotype originates from a man younger than 35 who received the YFV17D yellow fever vaccine. CDR3 sequence (DNA): TGTGCCAGCAGTTTAGGGGAAAGGACAGGATCCTACGAGCAGTACTTC. Protein sequence: CASSLGERTGSYEQYF.